One sample yielded the 26 T cell receptor beta chains listed below, sequenced in a study of T cells in Graves' hyperthyroidism and ophthalmopathy. Amplification yielded TCR beta CDR3 regions, with RNA transcripts as the source. The HTBI primer set drove a first-round RT-PCR of the TCR CDR3. TCRdb re-derived calls from the multiplex PCR reads in MiXCR, one entry per CDR3 protein. The sample consists of 600,000 or so distinct CDR3 sequences, 12% to 15% of them appearing once. The specimen sequenced was blood. These receptors all stem from a woman between 18 and 29 years old with Graves' ophthalmopathy.

The rearrangement links TRBV12-5 to TRBJ2-1, with D uncertain. Germline lookup yields CDR1 LGHNT and CDR2 FRNRAP. Between the trimmed V and J ends, which lost 2 bases and 2 bases, there was a span of 13 bases. The CDR3 has 16 residues. The CDR3 region has the DNA TGTGCTAGTGGTTTGCGCCTACCCCCCCCCTACAATGAGCAGTTCTTC. Protein: CASGLRLPPPYNEQFF.

This clonotype showed up many times. The chain employs TRBV6-2 or TRBV6-3 and TRBJ1-1; 7 bases align to TRBD1. The CDR3 extends over 17 amino acids. Trimming removed 2 bases from V and 0 bases from J; junction bases left unmatched: 9. CDR1 is MNHEY and CDR2 is SVGEGT in the germline V gene. CDR3: CASSYDTRGSLNTEAFF. CDR3 DNA sequence: TGTGCCAGCAGTTACGACACCAGGGGGAGCCTGAACACTGAAGCTTTCTTT.

The chain carries TRBV28 and TRBJ1-2, with D possibly being TRBD1 (5 bases). Germline CDR1 is MDHEN and CDR2 is SYDVKM. The CDR3 runs to 13 residues. V lost 4 bases and J lost 5, with 11 bases in between. CDR3 region: CASSSQDWYGYTF. CDR3 DNA sequence: TGTGCCAGCAGTTCACAGGATTGGTATGGCTACACCTTC.

V usage is TRBV7-8 and J usage is TRBJ1-6; D is perhaps TRBD1 (6 bases). Germline assignment: CDR1 SGHVS and CDR2 FQNEAQ. The CDR3 length is 16 residues. Between the trimmed V and J ends, which lost 1 base and 8 bases, there was a span of 15 bases. CDR3 nucleotide sequence: TGTGCCAGCAGCTTAGATACAGGGCCCCCCGATTCACCCCTCCACTTT. It specifies CASSLDTGPPDSPLHF.

The chain links TRBV6-5 to TRBJ2-2; TRBD2 matches 7 bases. The CDR3 sequence is 21 residues long. Germline lookup yields CDR1 MNHEY and CDR2 SVGAGI. With 0 bases clipped from V and 4 bases from J, the junction kept 20 bases outside the gene matches. CDR3 nucleotides: TGTGCCAGCAGTTACTCGACTGACCCCAGGTTAACATGGGGGGGCACCGGGGAGCTGTTTTTT. As protein: CASSYSTDPRLTWGGTGELFF.

This clonotype has a handful of counts. V and J are TRBV25-1 and TRBJ1-5; no definite D call. The germline gives CDR1 MGHDK, CDR2 SYGVNS. Trimming removed 3 bases from V and 4 bases from J, with 10 bases in between. This CDR3 has 14 residues. The CDR3, as DNA: TGTGCCAGCAGTGATGAAGGAATGAATCAGCCCCAGCATTTT. Its protein product is CASSDEGMNQPQHF. The full variable domain, completed using reference TRBV25-1 and TRBJ1-5, is EADIYQTPRYLVIGTGKKITLECSQTMGHDKMYWYQQDPGMELHLIHYSYGVNSTEKGDLSSESTVSRIRTEHFPLTLESARPSHTSQYLCASSDEGMNQPQHFGDGTRLSIL.

This clonotype occurred many times. V gene TRBV11-2 combines with J gene TRBJ1-4; 8 bases are a match to TRBD1. The V and J ends lost 3 bases and 5 bases, in that order; junction bases with no gene match: 5. Germline values: CDR1 SGHAT, CDR2 FQNNGV. The CDR3 is made up of 15 amino acids. The CDR3 loop is CASSFGTGINEKLFF. Here the CDR3 DNA reads TGTGCCAGCAGCTTCGGGACAGGCATAAATGAAAAACTGTTTTTT.

This clonotype was recorded many times. The rearrangement joins TRBV28 to TRBJ1-5, with 7 bases aligning to TRBD1. CDR3 length: 16 residues. Germline V gene sequence: CDR1 MDHEN, CDR2 SYDVKM. V gave up 6 bases and J gave up 6 bases; unmatched junction bases: 14. CDR3: CASSQLPGQKSQPQHF. The CDR3 DNA is TGTGCCAGCAGCCAGTTACCGGGACAGAAGAGTCAGCCCCAGCATTTT.

The rearrangement links TRBV29-1 to TRBJ2-3; the D call may be TRBD1 or TRBD2 (7 bases each). Trimming left V 6 bases short and J 4 bases short, with 17 bases between. The V gene's germline CDR1 is SQVTM and CDR2 ANQGSEA. This CDR3 contains 14 residues. The CDR3 region has the DNA TGCAGCGTCAGGGGGGGCGGCAGGGCAGATACGCAGTATTTT. Its translation is CSVRGGGRADTQYF.

The chain employs TRBV2 and TRBJ1-1; D is uncertain. Deletions cut 6 bases from V and 0 bases from J, with 17 bases between. Germline V lookup: CDR1 SNHLY, CDR2 FYNNEI. The CDR3 totals 16 residues. The CDR3 spells CASSAPLGLLNTEAFF. CDR3 nucleotides: TGTGCCAGCAGCGCGCCCCTAGGTCTACTGAACACTGAAGCTTTCTTT.

The J gene is TRBJ2-2, the V gene TRBV6-5; 7 nucleotides agree with TRBD2. V gave up 2 bases and J gave up 7 bases; unmatched junction bases: 7. From germline, CDR1 is MNHEY and CDR2 SVGAGI. The CDR3 runs to 15 residues. The chain's CDR3 is CASSYGGGSGGELFF. The CDR3 DNA is TGTGCCAGCAGTTACGGGGGAGGGAGTGGCGGGGAGCTGTTTTTT.

This clonotype has ten or more counts. The J gene is TRBJ2-5, the V gene TRBV6-2 or TRBV6-3; 14 positions match TRBD2. Germline loops: CDR1 MNHEY, CDR2 SVGEGT. V dropped 6 bases and J dropped 5; count of bases not matched to a gene: 14. The CDR3 contains 18 residues. The CDR3 loop reads CASSPGLAGVGGLETQYF. For the CDR3, the DNA is TGTGCCAGCAGCCCGGGACTAGCGGGAGTGGGAGGTTTGGAGACCCAGTACTTC.

As concerns this clonotype: A much larger clone is a single base away; this may be a read error. This chain joins TRBV27 and TRBJ2-4, with D unclear. Germline V gene sequence: CDR1 MNHEY, CDR2 SMNVEV (reference sequence). V was cut by 8 bases and J by 0 bases, with 14 bases left in between. CDR3 length: 15 residues. CDR3 coding DNA: TGTGCCAGCGCGGAACAACCGGTAGCCAAAAACATTCAGTACTTC. Translated, it gives CASAEQPVAKNIQYF.

In this sample, this clonotype turned up many times. V usage is TRBV20-1 and J usage is TRBJ1-2; D possibly corresponds to TRBD1 (6 bases). Germline CDR1 is DFQATT and CDR2 is SNEGSKA (reference sequence). Trimming cost V 3 bases and J 10 bases, with 27 bases left between them. The CDR3 spans 16 residues. The CDR3 reads CSASPPMGGLTIDYTF. The CDR3 coding sequence is TGCAGTGCTAGTCCTCCGATGGGGGGCCTAACTATTGACTACACCTTC.

This chain uses TRBV10-3 with TRBJ1-5; TRBD1 agrees at 10 bases. This CDR3 contains 17 residues. With 4 bases clipped from V and 7 bases from J, the junction kept 13 bases outside the gene matches. Germline CDR1 reads ENHRY; CDR2 reads SYGVKD. Here the CDR3 reads CAISAALDRGGEQPQHF. The CDR3 coding sequence is TGTGCCATCAGTGCTGCGTTGGACAGGGGGGGCGAGCAGCCCCAGCATTTT.

The chain couples TRBV27 to TRBJ2-5, with D maybe TRBD2 (8 bases). The CDR3 totals 15 residues. Germline V gene sequence: CDR1 MNHEY, CDR2 SMNVEV (reference sequence). V lost 2 bases and J lost 12, with 22 bases in between. The CDR3 protein is CASSLRGGTVYLEYF. CDR3 nucleotide sequence: TGTGCCAGCAGTTTACGGGGGGGGACAGTTTATCTTGAGTACTTC.

This clonotype was counted many times. This chain links TRBV12-3 or TRBV12-4 with TRBJ2-1; D not certain. This CDR3 is built from 12 residues. With 4 bases removed from V and 7 bases from J, the gap between germline ends came to 8 bases. CDR3 DNA: TGTGCCAGCAGTTCCAGCAGTAATGAGCAGTTCTTC. This codes for CASSSSSNEQFF.

This clonotype has more than one count but fewer than ten. V gene TRBV20-1 combines with J gene TRBJ2-5; TRBD1 matches at 7 bases. Unmatched junction bases numbered 8, after V lost 5 bases and J lost 2 bases. Germline assignment: CDR1 DFQATT and CDR2 SNEGSKA (reference sequence). CDR3 length: 14 residues. CDR3 region: CSAAVGTEQETQYF. CDR3 DNA sequence: TGCAGTGCTGCCGTAGGGACAGAACAAGAGACCCAGTACTTC.

Comments on this clonotype: A much larger clone lies a single base off, so this may be a read error. The missing conserved phenylalanine or tryptophan at the end of this CDR3 makes a read error likely. The rearrangement uses TRBV28 and TRBJ2-7; D gene uncertain. Germline lookup yields CDR1 MDHEN and CDR2 SYDVKM. V was cut by 4 bases and J by 2 bases, with 21 bases left in between. This CDR3 has 17 amino acids. The CDR3 DNA reads TGTGCCAGCAGTTCCCCGGATGACGTAATAAGGGCCTACGAGCAGTACCTC. It translates to CASSSPDDVIRAYEQYL.

Many counts were recorded for this clonotype. The chain recombines TRBV27 with TRBJ1-4; 10 nucleotides agree with TRBD1. Germline V gene sequence: CDR1 MNHEY, CDR2 SMNVEV (reference sequence). The CDR3 spans 14 residues. Trimming cost V 5 bases and J 7 bases; bases outside gene matches: 4. The CDR3 protein is CASSAGTGAEKLFF. The CDR3 DNA is TGTGCCAGCAGTGCCGGGACAGGGGCTGAAAAACTGTTTTTT.

The chain combines TRBV19 with TRBJ1-2; 8 bases are a match to TRBD1. V shed 3 bases, J shed 4 bases, and the junction held 28 bases outside the gene matches. This CDR3 contains 22 residues. CDR1 LNHDA and CDR2 SQIVND come from the germline V gene (reference sequence). The CDR3 sequence: CASSIGHRWANTGQGQFYGYTF. The CDR3 nucleotides read TGTGCCAGTAGTATCGGTCACCGGTGGGCGAATACCGGACAGGGCCAGTTCTATGGCTACACCTTC.

This clonotype was observed many times. The V call is TRBV27, the J call TRBJ1-1; D is unclear. This CDR3 has 12 amino acids. Germline CDR1 and CDR2: MNHEY and SMNVEV (reference sequence). V gave up 5 bases and J gave up 3 bases, with 7 bases separating them. The chain's CDR3 is CASSPGYTEAFF. As DNA, the CDR3 is TGTGCCAGCAGTCCCGGGTACACTGAAGCTTTCTTT.

A few counts support this clonotype. This chain links TRBV4-3 with TRBJ1-1, with D uncertain. V lost 0 bases and J 0 bases, leaving 8 bases between the germline ends. Germline CDR1 reads LGHNA; CDR2 reads YSLEER. CDR3 size: 15 residues. The CDR3 loop is CASSQERSMNTEAFF. The CDR3 DNA reads as TGCGCCAGCAGCCAAGAGAGATCAATGAACACTGAAGCTTTCTTT.

This clonotype was counted between two and nine times. The chain combines TRBV12-3 or TRBV12-4 with TRBJ1-4; no firm D call. CDR3 size: 14 residues. The V end lost 2 bases, the J end lost 6 bases, and 10 bases lay between the germline ends. The CDR3 reads CASSLRQNDEKLFF. The CDR3 nucleotides read TGTGCCAGCAGTTTAAGGCAGAATGATGAAAAACTGTTTTTT.

This clonotype came up many times. The J gene is TRBJ2-7, the V gene TRBV27; possible D gene TRBD1, 6 bases. CDR3 size: 13 residues. V lost 1 base and J lost 4, with 8 bases in between. Germline loops: CDR1 MNHEY, CDR2 SMNVEV (reference sequence). CDR3 DNA sequence: TGTGCCAGCAGTTTATTCAGGGGTTACGAGCAGTACTTC. It yields the protein CASSLFRGYEQYF.

This clonotype was recorded many times. This sequence joins TRBV6-5 and TRBJ1-2; unclear D gene. The CDR3 runs 15 residues. Looked up from germline, CDR1 is MNHEY and CDR2 is SVGAGI. V lost 0 bases to trimming and J lost 2 bases, with 10 bases between them. As DNA, the CDR3 is TGTGCCAGCAGTTACTCGACAAAGGAGAACTATGGCTACACCTTC. Amino acids: CASSYSTKENYGYTF.